This is a list of T cell receptor beta chains from one sample in a study of blood T cell repertoires in COVID-19. The data were produced by immunoSEQ multiplex PCR, yet TCRdb's version contains in-frame clones alone and is incomplete. The table has hundreds of thousands of clones, 70% to 90% seen once. The sequencing sample was made of peripheral blood. The receptors come from a woman aged 18-29 years with acute or convalescent COVID-19. The CDR3 runs from the conserved cysteine through the conserved F or W. D genes are given only for firm matches. Clone size appears in some rows only: once, few, many, or a class for an expanded clone.

D gene,V gene,J gene,clone size,CDR3 DNA,CDR3 protein
NA,TRBV18,TRBJ1-1,NA,TGTGCCAGCTCACCACGTGGAGGGGGGGTCCTTGGCACTGAAGCTTTCTTT,CASSPRGGGVLGTEAFF
NA,TRBV21-1,TRBJ2-7,once,TGTGCCAGCAGCACCCGACTAGCGGGGGGGCACGAGCAGTACTTC,CASSTRLAGGHEQYF
TRBD1,TRBV11-2,TRBJ1-2,NA,TGTGCCAGCAGCTTTACAGGGGTTAACTATGGCTACACCTTC,CASSFTGVNYGYTF
TRBD1,TRBV12-5,TRBJ1-5,NA,TGTGCTAGTGCCCCCGGGACAGGGGGCAATCAGCCCCAGCATTTT,CASAPGTGGNQPQHF
NA,TRBV7-9,TRBJ1-2,NA,TGTGCCAGCAGCCAAAATGGTGGGGCATATGGCTACACCTTC,CASSQNGGAYGYTF
TRBD2,TRBV18,TRBJ2-3,once,TGTGCCAGCTCACCACCGAGCGGGGGCACAGATACGCAGTATTTT,CASSPPSGGTDTQYF
NA,TRBV20-1,TRBJ2-3,once,TGCAGTGCTAGTTCGGGGAATTTAAGGCAGTATTTT,CSASSGNLRQYF
NA,TRBV9,TRBJ2-1,NA,TGTGCCAGCACCCCTAGCGCCAGCTCCTACAATGAGCAGTTCTTC,CASTPSASSYNEQFF
NA,TRBV12-3/TRBV12-4,TRBJ2-2,NA,TGTGCCAGCAGGGCTAGCGATCCCGGGGAGCTGTTTTTT,CASRASDPGELFF
NA,TRBV29-1,TRBJ1-3,NA,TGCAGCGTTGACCCGGGGAGCAATGGAAACACCATATATTTT,CSVDPGSNGNTIYF
NA,TRBV19,TRBJ2-5,NA,TGTGCCAGTAGTATTACTAGAGGAGAGACCCAGTACTTC,CASSITRGETQYF
NA,TRBV10-3,TRBJ1-2,NA,TGTGCCATCAGTGAGTCGTCGGTTCTGAATGGCTACACCTTC,CAISESSVLNGYTF
NA,TRBV9,TRBJ2-2,NA,TGTGCCAGCAGCGTAGCTACAGGCGGGGCGGCCGGGGAGCTGTTTTTT,CASSVATGGAAGELFF
NA,TRBV30,TRBJ1-3,NA,TGTGCCTGGAGCGGCCAGGGGAAGGTCTCTGGAAACACCATATATTTT,CAWSGQGKVSGNTIYF
NA,TRBV27,TRBJ2-7,NA,TGTGCCAGCAGTTCCCTAGGGAGAGAGCAGTGCTTC,CASSSLGREQCF
NA,TRBV30,TRBJ1-2,NA,TGTGCCTGGAGTTCAGGGGTTGACTATGGCTACACCTTC,CAWSSGVDYGYTF
NA,TRBV4-1,TRBJ1-6,NA,TGCGCCAGCAGCCAATCGGGAGCCCGAGGCTATAATTCACCCCTCCACTTT,CASSQSGARGYNSPLHF
NA,TRBV2,TRBJ2-1,NA,TGTGCCAGCAGGGCAGGGAGGTACTATCAAAAGAACAATGAGCAGTTCTTC,CASRAGRYYQKNNEQFF
NA,TRBV18,TRBJ2-1,NA,TGTGCCAGCTCACCACCGGGGCTAGCGCACAATGAGCAGTTCTTC,CASSPPGLAHNEQFF
TRBD1,TRBV2,TRBJ1-3,NA,TGTGCCAGCAGCAGGTTAAAGAGTCCGGGACAGGGCTCTGGAAACACCATATATTTT,CASSRLKSPGQGSGNTIYF
TRBD1,TRBV2,TRBJ1-2,NA,TGTGCCAGCAGTGAGTCGGGCAGGGGGAATGGCTACACCTTC,CASSESGRGNGYTF
NA,TRBV6-5,TRBJ1-1,NA,TGTGCCAGCAGTTACTCCCGGCGGACTGAAGCTTTCTTT,CASSYSRRTEAFF
NA,TRBV12-5,TRBJ1-2,NA,TGTGCTAGTGGTTTGGTAAGGTCTAGCGCGGGGGCAGGTTCCCCCTATGGCTACACCTTC,CASGLVRSSAGAGSPYGYTF
NA,TRBV4-3,TRBJ1-5,NA,TGCGCCAGCAGCCAAGATAGGAGAGAACAGCCCCAGCATTTT,CASSQDRREQPQHF
NA,TRBV15,TRBJ1-1,NA,TGTGCCACCAATCAAAAGGGGTGGGACACTGAAGCTTTCTTT,CATNQKGWDTEAFF
TRBD2,TRBV7-3,TRBJ2-1,NA,TGTGCCAGCAGCCCCGTGGGACTAGCGGGGGGCAATGAGCAGTTCTTC,CASSPVGLAGGNEQFF
TRBD1,TRBV6-5,TRBJ1-2,NA,TGTGCCAGTTCCGGGACAGCGAACTATGGCTACACCTTC,CASSGTANYGYTF
NA,TRBV9,TRBJ1-3,NA,TGTGCCAGCAGCGTAGGACAGGCTGGAAACACCATATATTTT,CASSVGQAGNTIYF
TRBD1,TRBV6-5,TRBJ1-1,NA,TGTGCCAGCAGTCGGACAGGGGACAGCACTGAAGCTTTCTTT,CASSRTGDSTEAFF
NA,TRBV5-6,TRBJ1-2,NA,TGTGCCAGCAGCTTGGCCAGGGCAAGAGGCTACACCTTC,CASSLARARGYTF
TRBD1,TRBV27,TRBJ2-7,NA,TGTGCCAGCAGTAAGGACAGGGTAGGATCCGGCTACGAGCAGTACTTC,CASSKDRVGSGYEQYF
TRBD1,TRBV9,TRBJ2-7,NA,TGTGCCAGCAGCGAGGCGGACAGGGTTCGGGGCGAGCAGTACTTC,CASSEADRVRGEQYF
TRBD1,TRBV9,TRBJ1-2,NA,TGTGCCAGCAGCTCATCAGGGGGCGCGAGAGGTGGCTACACCTTC,CASSSSGGARGGYTF
NA,TRBV6-2/TRBV6-3,TRBJ1-2,NA,TGTGCCAGCAGTTACTCGGGCAGGCTATCATCCTTC,CASSYSGRLSSF
TRBD1,TRBV5-8,TRBJ1-2,NA,TGTGCCAGCAGCTTGAGACAGGGGGTGGGCTATGGCTACACCTTC,CASSLRQGVGYGYTF
NA,TRBV5-8,TRBJ1-1,once,TGTGCCAGCAGCGGATACACGAAGCGGGGAGGTCCCCCTGAAGCTTTCTTT,CASSGYTKRGGPPEAFF
NA,TRBV27,TRBJ1-4,NA,TGTGCCAGCAGTTTATTAGGAGTTGCAACTAATGAAAAACTGTTTTTT,CASSLLGVATNEKLFF
NA,TRBV5-1,TRBJ1-1,NA,TGCGCCAGCAGCTTGGCCAACTCCGGGGACACTGAAGCTTTCTTT,CASSLANSGDTEAFF
NA,TRBV7-2,TRBJ1-3,NA,TGTGCCAGCAGTCCTCTGGGGGGGGTTGGAAACACCATATATTTT,CASSPLGGVGNTIYF
NA,TRBV6-4,TRBJ1-6,NA,TGTGCCAGCAGTCAGGGGAATAATTCACCCCTCCACTTT,CASSQGNNSPLHF